This TCR beta chain was profiled in a study of control samples from healthy donors and cancer patients. Measured with immunoSEQ multiplex PCR; TCRdb has only the in-frame clones, and not every one. The profile shows approximately 100,000 clones, roughly 82% of them singletons. CDR1 is SGHKS and CDR2 is YYEKEE in the germline V gene (reference sequence). This CDR3 is built from 14 residues. The V end was cut by 0 bases, the J end by 3 bases, with 8 bases between. The source is a man aged 60 to 75 in good health. Sequencing input: blood. The chain employs TRBV5-5 and TRBJ2-3, with unresolved D. CDR3 DNA: TGTGCCAGCAGCTTGGAGGGTGGTACAGATACGCAGTATTTT. Protein sequence: CASSLEGGTDTQYF.